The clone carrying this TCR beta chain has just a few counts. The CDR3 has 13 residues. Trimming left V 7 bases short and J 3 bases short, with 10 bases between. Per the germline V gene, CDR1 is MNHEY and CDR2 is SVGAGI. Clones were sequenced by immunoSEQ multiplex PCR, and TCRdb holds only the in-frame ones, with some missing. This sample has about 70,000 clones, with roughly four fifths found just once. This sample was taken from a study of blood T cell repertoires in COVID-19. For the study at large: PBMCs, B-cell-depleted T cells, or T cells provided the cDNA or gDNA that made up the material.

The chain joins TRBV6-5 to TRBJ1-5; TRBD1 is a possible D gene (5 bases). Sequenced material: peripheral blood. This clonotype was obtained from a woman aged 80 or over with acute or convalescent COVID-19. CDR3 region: CASTLQDNQPQHF. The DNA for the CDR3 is TGTGCCAGCACGCTACAGGACAATCAGCCCCAGCATTTT.